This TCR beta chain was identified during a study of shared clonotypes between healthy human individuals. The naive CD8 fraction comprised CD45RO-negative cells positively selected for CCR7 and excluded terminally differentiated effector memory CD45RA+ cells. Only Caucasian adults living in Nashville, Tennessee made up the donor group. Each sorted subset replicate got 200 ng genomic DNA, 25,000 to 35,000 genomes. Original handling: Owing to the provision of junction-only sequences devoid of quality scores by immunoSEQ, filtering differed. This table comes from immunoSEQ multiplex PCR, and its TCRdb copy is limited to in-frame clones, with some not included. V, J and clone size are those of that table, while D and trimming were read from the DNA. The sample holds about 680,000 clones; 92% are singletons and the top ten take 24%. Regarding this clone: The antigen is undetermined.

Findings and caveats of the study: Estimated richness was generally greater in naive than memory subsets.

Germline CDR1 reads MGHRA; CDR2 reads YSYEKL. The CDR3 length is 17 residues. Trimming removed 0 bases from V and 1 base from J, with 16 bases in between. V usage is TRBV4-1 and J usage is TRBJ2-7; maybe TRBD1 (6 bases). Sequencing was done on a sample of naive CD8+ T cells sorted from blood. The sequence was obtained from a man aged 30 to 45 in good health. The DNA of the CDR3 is TGCGCCAGCAGCCAAGATGCTGAGGGGGTTGGGTCCTACGAGCAGTACTTC. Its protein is CASSQDAEGVGSYEQYF.